A single sample is the source of the 19 T cell receptor beta chains below, sequenced in a study of blood T cells in healthy people across ages. Primers used in a second PCR of roughly 7 to 11 cycles were a sample-barcoded 5' primer and a J-beta primer mix. A single record per CDR3 protein comes from TCRdb applying MiXCR to the 5' RACE reads. This repertoire shows approximately 810,000 distinct CDR3 sequences, 29% found once; its top ten account for 15% to 20%. The specimen sequenced was blood. These receptors were taken from a woman at least 80 years old in good health.

The table lists this clonotype with a count of one. A read error may be the cause here, since a much bigger clone is one base away. The chain recombines TRBV2 with TRBJ2-1, with TRBD1 identical over 7 bases. In germline, CDR1 is SNHLY, CDR2 FYNNEI. CDR3 length: 15 residues. The CDR3 spells CASRERDSFYNEHFF. CDR3 bases: TGTGCCAGCAGGGAAAGGGACAGTTTCTACAATGAGCATTTCTTC. Looking up the rest from reference TRBV2 and TRBJ2-1 gives the full variable domain: EPEVTQTPSHQVTQMGQEVILRCVPISNHLYFYWYRQILGQKVEFLVSFYNNEISEKSEIFDDQFSVERPDGSNFTLKIRSTKLEDSAMYFCASRERDSFYNEHFFGPGTRLTVL.

This rearrangement joins TRBV6-2 or TRBV6-3 to TRBJ2-1, with 7 bases aligning to TRBD1. The germline CDR1 and CDR2 sequences are MNHEY and SVGEGT. Trimming at V came to 8 bases and at J to 0 bases, leaving 19 bases not matched to a gene. CDR3 length equals 19 residues. CDR3 nucleotide sequence: TGTGCCAGCTCAAAACCCACAGGGGCCCGGCTATCCTCCTACAATGAGCAGTTCTTC. Amino acid sequence: CASSKPTGARLSSYNEQFF.

The chain recombines TRBV27 with TRBJ2-3, with D possibly being TRBD2 (7 bases). The CDR3 consists of 16 residues. Germline-derived CDR1 and CDR2 are MNHEY and SMNVEV (reference sequence). The V end was cut by 0 bases, the J end by 3 bases, with 13 bases between. The CDR3 region has the DNA TGTGCCAGCAGTTTATCGTCGGGGGGCGTAACAGATACGCAGTATTTT. Its protein product is CASSLSSGGVTDTQYF.

The rearrangement links TRBV3-1 to TRBJ2-3; D perhaps matches TRBD2 (6 bases). The germline V and J ends were trimmed by 2 bases and 4 bases, with 10 bases remaining between them. The CDR3 runs 14 residues. Germline V lookup: CDR1 LGHDT, CDR2 YNNKEL (reference sequence). The CDR3 spells CASSQLWGADTQYF. In DNA form, the CDR3 reads TGTGCCAGCAGCCAATTATGGGGGGCAGATACGCAGTATTTT.

The chain carries TRBV2 and TRBJ1-1; no clear D. The CDR3 contains 14 residues. With 4 bases removed from V and 1 base from J, the gap between germline ends came to 10 bases. Germline assignment: CDR1 SNHLY and CDR2 FYNNEI. The chain's CDR3 is CASSVNSANTEAFF. CDR3 bases: TGTGCCAGCAGTGTGAACTCAGCGAACACTGAAGCTTTCTTT.

This clonotype was observed many times. The genes are TRBV7-9 and TRBJ2-3; tentative D call: TRBD2 (6 bases). V gave up 5 bases and J gave up 1 base, with 13 bases separating them. The germline V gene has CDR1 SEHNR and CDR2 FQNEAQ (reference sequence). The length of the CDR3 is 15 residues. The CDR3 protein is CASSPDPGGTDTQYF. The CDR3 DNA reads as TGTGCCAGCAGCCCCGACCCGGGAGGCACAGATACGCAGTATTTT.

Worth noting for this clonotype: A clone one base away is much larger, so this may be a read error. The chain links TRBV4-3 to TRBJ2-1; 8 bases are shared with TRBD1. Trimming cost V 3 bases and J 6 bases; bases outside gene matches: 7. CDR3 length: 15 residues. Germline V lookup: CDR1 LGHNA, CDR2 YSLEER. CDR3 bases: TGCGCCAGCAGCCAGGGCAGGGGGCAATTCAATGAGCAGTTCTTC. This gives the protein CASSQGRGQFNEQFF.

The rearrangement uses TRBV6-2 or TRBV6-3 and TRBJ2-1; a weak D match, TRBD2 (5 bases). Deletions cut 2 bases from V and 5 bases from J, with 16 bases between. CDR3 size: 16 residues. Germline CDR1 is MNHEY and CDR2 is SVGEGT. CDR3 loop: CASSYIRGSWDNEQFF. CDR3 coding DNA: TGTGCCAGCAGTTACATCCGGGGAAGTTGGGACAATGAGCAGTTCTTC.

This clonotype came up a few times. The rearrangement uses TRBV6-5 and TRBJ2-7, with D unclear. Trimming shortened V by 6 bases and J by 7 bases, and 19 bases separated the two germline ends. The CDR3 length is 14 residues. CDR1 is MNHEY, CDR2 SVGAGI, per germline. The CDR3 bases are TGTGCCAGCAGACGACCTGGACGGCTTAAGGAGCAGTACTTC. It codes for CASRRPGRLKEQYF.

The V and J genes are TRBV30 and TRBJ2-2; no definite D call. The CDR3 runs 12 residues. Germline CDR1 GTSNPN, CDR2 SVGIG (reference sequence). The V and J ends lost 2 bases and 5 bases respectively, with 6 bases between them. The CDR3 sequence is CAWSSRTGELFF. CDR3 coding DNA: TGTGCCTGGAGTTCTCGAACCGGGGAGCTGTTTTTT. Full variable domain (outside the CDR3, taken from reference TRBV30 and TRBJ2-2): SQTIHQWPATLVQPVGSPLSLECTVEGTSNPNLYWYRQAAGRGLQLLFYSVGIGQISSEVPQNLSASRPQDRQFILSSKKLLLSDSGFYLCAWSSRTGELFFGEGSRLTVL.

The chain combines TRBV6-6 with TRBJ1-2, with a possible D match to TRBD1 (5 bases). The V end lost 4 bases, the J end lost 5 bases, and 20 bases lay between the germline ends. The CDR3 spans 16 residues. The germline gives CDR1 MNHNY, CDR2 SVGAGI (reference sequence). In DNA form, the CDR3 reads TGTGCCAGCAGTTTATCCGAGGGGCTCGGAAGGTATGGCTACACCTTC. Encoded protein: CASSLSEGLGRYGYTF.

The chain has TRBV5-4 and TRBJ1-4; D uncertain. Germline V lookup: CDR1 SGHNT, CDR2 YYREEE (reference sequence). CDR3 length equals 15 residues. Trimming removed 3 bases at V and 4 bases at J, with 13 bases between. CDR3 nucleotides: TGTGCCAGCAGCTCCCTCGACGTGGGTAATGAAAAACTGTTTTTT. Translated, it gives CASSSLDVGNEKLFF.

This clonotype was picked up many times. J is TRBJ1-4 and V is TRBV5-5, with 9 bases that match TRBD1. CDR1 is SGHKS and CDR2 is YYEKEE in the germline V gene (reference sequence). V lost 4 bases and J lost 4; bases outside the gene matches: 8. The CDR3 has 16 residues. The chain's CDR3 is CASSAFPGQGNEKLFF. The CDR3 coding sequence is TGTGCCAGCAGCGCGTTTCCGGGACAGGGTAATGAAAAACTGTTTTTT.

This clonotype was seen repeatedly, ten times or more. The chain has TRBV18 and TRBJ2-5, with 9 bases matching TRBD1. The CDR3 loop spans 15 amino acids. Per the germline V gene, CDR1 is KGHSH and CDR2 is LQKENI. The V segment lost 5 bases and the J segment 4 bases; nucleotides outside the gene matches: 8. The CDR3 DNA sequence: TGTGCCAGCTCAGTGGGACAGGGAAGCGGAGAGACCCAGTACTTC. This encodes CASSVGQGSGETQYF.

The chain carries TRBV6-1 and TRBJ2-3, with TRBD2 matching over 7 bases. This CDR3 comprises 17 residues. Trimming removed 6 bases from V and 1 base from J; junction bases left unmatched: 13. Germline V gives CDR1 MNHNS, CDR2 SASEGT. The CDR3 region has the DNA TGTGCCAGCAGGTCCCCCCCCTCCCGGGGGGGCACAGATACGCAGTATTTT. Translated, it gives CASRSPPSRGGTDTQYF.

A remark on this clonotype: A clone one base away is much larger, so this may be a read error. This rearrangement joins TRBV28 to TRBJ2-1; 12 bases fit TRBD2. Trimming removed 4 bases from V and 8 bases from J; junction bases left unmatched: 15. CDR3 length: 18 amino acids. The germline V gene has CDR1 MDHEN and CDR2 SYDVKM. The CDR3 DNA reads TGTGCCAGCAGTTCCCCGGGACTAGCGGGCCCAAAGGTCGATGAGCAGTTCTTC. Its translation: CASSSPGLAGPKVDEQFF.

This clonotype appeared a few times. A much larger clone lies a single base off, so this may be a read error. The chain has TRBV7-6 and TRBJ2-5; possible D gene TRBD2, 5 bases. TRBJ2-7 matches the DNA end more closely, so the J call is doubtful. Germline CDR1 SGHVS, CDR2 FNYEAQ. This CDR3 comprises 14 residues. This chain's CDR3 is CASSGARRAYEQYF. CDR3 coding DNA: TGTGCCAGCAGCGGCGCGAGGCGGGCCTACGAGCAGTACTTC.

The gene calls are TRBV10-1 and TRBJ2-3; D is unresolved. The CDR3 length is 14 residues. Trimming shortened V by 3 bases and J by 4 bases, and 11 bases separated the two germline ends. The V gene's germline CDR1 is WNHNN and CDR2 SYGVQD (reference sequence). CDR3 loop: CASSDPNGPDTQYF. Written as DNA, the CDR3 is TGCGCCAGCAGTGATCCGAATGGGCCAGATACGCAGTATTTT.

This clonotype was seen many times. V gene TRBV7-9 combines with J gene TRBJ2-3, with D possibly TRBD1 on 5 matching bases. Germline loops: CDR1 SEHNR, CDR2 FQNEAQ (reference sequence). V lost 5 bases and J 2 bases, leaving 14 bases between the germline ends. This CDR3 has 15 residues. This CDR3 is CASSVQGILTDTQYF. DNA for the CDR3: TGTGCCAGCAGCGTTCAGGGAATCCTCACAGATACGCAGTATTTT. The variable domain in full, completed from reference TRBV7-9 and TRBJ2-3, reads DTGVSQNPRHKITKRGQNVTFRCDPISEHNRLYWYRQTLGQGPEFLTYFQNEAQLEKSRLLSDRFSAERPKGSFSTLEIQRTEQGDSAMYLCASSVQGILTDTQYFGPGTRLTVL.